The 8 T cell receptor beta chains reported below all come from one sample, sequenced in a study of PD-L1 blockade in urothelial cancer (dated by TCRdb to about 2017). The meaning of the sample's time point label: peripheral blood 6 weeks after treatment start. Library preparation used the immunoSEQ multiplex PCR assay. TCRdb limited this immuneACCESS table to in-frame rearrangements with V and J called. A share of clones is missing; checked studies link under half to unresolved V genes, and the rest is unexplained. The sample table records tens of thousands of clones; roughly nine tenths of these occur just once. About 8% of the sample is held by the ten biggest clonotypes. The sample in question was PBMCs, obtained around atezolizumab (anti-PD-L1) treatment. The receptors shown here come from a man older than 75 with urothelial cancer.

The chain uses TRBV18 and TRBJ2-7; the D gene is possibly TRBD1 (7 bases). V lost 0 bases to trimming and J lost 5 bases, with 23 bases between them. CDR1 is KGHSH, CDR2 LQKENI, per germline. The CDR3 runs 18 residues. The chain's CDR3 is CASSPPGVSARGANEQYF. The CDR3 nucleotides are TGTGCCAGCTCACCACCGGGGGTGAGTGCCAGGGGGGCCAACGAGCAGTACTTC.

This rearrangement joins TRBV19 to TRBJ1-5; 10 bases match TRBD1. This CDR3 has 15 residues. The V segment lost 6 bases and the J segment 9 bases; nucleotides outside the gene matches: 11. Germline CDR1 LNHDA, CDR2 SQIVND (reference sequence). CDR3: CASRSGTGVGWPQHF. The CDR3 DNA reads TGTGCCAGTAGATCCGGGACAGGGGTGGGGTGGCCCCAGCATTTT.

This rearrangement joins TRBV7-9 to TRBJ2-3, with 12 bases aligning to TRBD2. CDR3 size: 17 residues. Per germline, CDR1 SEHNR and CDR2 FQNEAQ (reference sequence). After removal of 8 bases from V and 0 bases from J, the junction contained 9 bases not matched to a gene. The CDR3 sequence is CASQLAGGPFSTDTQYF. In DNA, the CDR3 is TGTGCCAGCCAGCTAGCGGGAGGGCCGTTTAGCACAGATACGCAGTATTTT. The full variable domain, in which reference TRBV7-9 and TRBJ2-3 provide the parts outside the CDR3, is DTGVSQNPRHKITKRGQNVTFRCDPISEHNRLYWYRQTLGQGPEFLTYFQNEAQLEKSRLLSDRFSAERPKGSFSTLEIQRTEQGDSAMYLCASQLAGGPFSTDTQYFGPGTRLTVL.

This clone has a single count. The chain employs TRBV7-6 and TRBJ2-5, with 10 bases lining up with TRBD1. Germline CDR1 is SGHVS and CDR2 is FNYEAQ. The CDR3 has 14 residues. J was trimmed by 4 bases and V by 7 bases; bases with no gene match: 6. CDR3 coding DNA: TGTGCCAGCACTCGACAGGGGGCTGGAGAGACCCAGTACTTC. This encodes CASTRQGAGETQYF.

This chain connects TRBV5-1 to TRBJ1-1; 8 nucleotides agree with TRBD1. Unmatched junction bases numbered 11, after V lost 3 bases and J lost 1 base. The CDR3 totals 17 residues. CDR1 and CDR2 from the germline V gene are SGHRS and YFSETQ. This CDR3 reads CASSSWTGLPQNTEAFF. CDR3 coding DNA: TGCGCCAGCAGCTCTTGGACAGGGCTCCCCCAGAACACTGAAGCTTTCTTT.

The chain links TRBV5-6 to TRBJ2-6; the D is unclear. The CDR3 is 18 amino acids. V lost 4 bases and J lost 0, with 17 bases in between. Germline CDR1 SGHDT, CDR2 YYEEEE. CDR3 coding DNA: TGTGCCAGCAGCAGAGCAACAGCAGCTGACTCTGGGGCCAACGTCCTGACTTTC. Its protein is CASSRATAADSGANVLTF.

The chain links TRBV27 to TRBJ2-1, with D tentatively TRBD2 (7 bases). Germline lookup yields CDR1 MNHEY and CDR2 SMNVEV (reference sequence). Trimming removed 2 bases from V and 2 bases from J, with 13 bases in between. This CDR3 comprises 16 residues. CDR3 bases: TGTGCCAGCAGTTTAAAATGGGAGGGGGCCTACAATGAGCAGTTCTTC. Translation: CASSLKWEGAYNEQFF.

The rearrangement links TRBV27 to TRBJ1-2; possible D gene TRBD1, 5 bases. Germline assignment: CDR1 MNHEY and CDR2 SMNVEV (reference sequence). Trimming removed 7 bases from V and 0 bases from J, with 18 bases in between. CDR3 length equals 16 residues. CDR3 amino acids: CASTPRWQGSNYGYTF. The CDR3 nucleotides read TGTGCCAGCACCCCTCGATGGCAGGGATCTAACTATGGCTACACCTTC.